These 22 T cell receptor beta chains came from one sample sequenced in a study of regulatory T cells in long-lasting Graves disease. To make TCR beta libraries, researchers used iRepertoire HTBI primers and Arm-PCR of CDR3 regions. TCRdb re-called the multiplex PCR reads through MiXCR, storing one row per CDR3 protein. This sample yields 420,000 or so distinct CDR3 sequences, of which 23% are seen a single time; 26% belongs to the top ten. Time point: persistent/refractory GD, antithyroid drugs over 5 years with positive TRAb. The TCR library was prepared using RNA isolated from PBMCs. Sample: peripheral blood mononuclear cells (PBMCs), taken when the disease was refractory, from a patient treated with antithyroid drugs. These receptors all stem from a female donor with Graves disease.

This clonotype occurred a few times. The rearrangement uses TRBV7-2 and TRBJ2-2, with TRBD1 matching 8 bases. The CDR3 is 15 amino acids. The V gene end was trimmed by 5 bases and the J gene end by 4 bases; junction bases not matched to a gene: 6. Germline loops: CDR1 SGHTA, CDR2 FQGNSA. The CDR3, as DNA: TGTGCCAGCAGCACTCGACAGGGGATCACCGGGGAGCTGTTTTTT. It is translated as CASSTRQGITGELFF. Using reference TRBV7-2 and TRBJ2-2 for the parts outside the CDR3, the full variable domain is GAGVSQSPSNKVTEKGKDVELRCDPISGHTALYWYRQSLGQGLEFLIYFQGNSAPDKSGLPSDRFSAERTGGSVSTLTIQRTQQEDSAVYLCASSTRQGITGELFFGEGSRLTVL.

The genes are TRBV6-2 or TRBV6-3 and TRBJ2-3; D might be TRBD1 or TRBD2, each matching 5 bases. V lost 5 bases, J lost 1 base, and 19 bases lay in between. The CDR3 consists of 17 residues. The germline gives CDR1 MNHEY, CDR2 SVGEGT. CDR3 coding DNA: TGTGCCAGCAGTGAGGAAAGGGGTGGAGGCCGCACAGATACGCAGTATTTT. It codes for CASSEERGGGRTDTQYF.

A word on this clonotype: The junction departs from the called germline gene at one end, perhaps through a read error. V usage is TRBV5-1 and J usage is TRBJ2-2; no firm D call. Germline V lookup: CDR1 SGHRS, CDR2 YFSETQ. This CDR3 spans 12 amino acids. CDR3 loop: CASSLVDGELFF. The CDR3 nucleotides read TGTGCCAGCAGCTTGGTCGACGGGGAGCTGTTTTTT.

In this sample, this clonotype turned up many times. The rearrangement links TRBV6-1 to TRBJ1-5; D is unresolved. The CDR3 consists of 13 residues. Trimming took off 4 bases at V and 5 bases at J, with 9 bases between the two ends. Germline CDR1 and CDR2: MNHNS and SASEGT. This CDR3 reads CASSVQVHQPQHF. Written as DNA, the CDR3 is TGTGCCAGCAGTGTGCAGGTACATCAGCCCCAGCATTTT.

This clonotype has more than one count but fewer than ten. The rearrangement links TRBV9 to TRBJ2-7; tentative D call: TRBD1 (6 bases). The V gene's germline CDR1 is SGDLS and CDR2 YYNGEE. V gave up 3 bases and J gave up 12 bases, with 16 bases separating them. This CDR3 spans 12 amino acids. The CDR3 nucleotides are TGTGCCAGCAGCGCGACGACAGGTAGAGTGTACTTC. It translates to CASSATTGRVYF. The full variable domain, in which reference TRBV9 and TRBJ2-7 provide the parts outside the CDR3, is DSGVTQTPKHLITATGQRVTLRCSPRSGDLSVYWYQQSLDQGLQFLIQYYNGEERAKGNILERFSAQQFPDLHSELNLSSLELGDSALYFCASSATTGRVYFGPGTRLTVT.

The chain uses TRBV18 and TRBJ1-2, with 9 bases identical to TRBD1. CDR1 KGHSH and CDR2 LQKENI come from the germline V gene. This CDR3 spans 14 amino acids. After removal of 2 bases from V and 8 bases from J, the junction contained 6 bases not matched to a gene. This CDR3 is CASSPDNRGLGYTF. The CDR3 nucleotides are TGTGCCAGCTCACCAGACAACAGGGGGCTCGGCTACACCTTC.

At least ten counts were recorded for this clonotype. The gene calls are TRBV28 and TRBJ1-5; D gene uncertain. V was clipped by 2 bases and J by 2 bases, with 10 bases between them. The CDR3 contains 15 residues. The V gene's germline CDR1 is MDHEN and CDR2 SYDVKM. This chain's CDR3 is CASSLVADGNQPQHF. In DNA, the CDR3 is TGTGCCAGCAGTTTAGTGGCAGACGGCAATCAGCCCCAGCATTTT.

This chain uses TRBV5-1 with TRBJ1-1; 9 bases map to TRBD1. Losses at the gene ends were 4 bases for V and 4 bases for J; bases not matched to a gene: 11. The length of the CDR3 is 16 residues. Germline V gene lookup returns CDR1 SGHRS and CDR2 YFSETQ. CDR3 bases: TGCGCCAGCAGCGTCGGGACAGGGAGAAGGGGCACTGAAGCTTTCTTT. Translating it yields CASSVGTGRRGTEAFF.

This clonotype occurred a few times. The rearrangement joins TRBV6-5 to TRBJ2-2; D might be TRBD1 (6 bases). V lost 2 bases and J lost 6, with 10 bases in between. Germline CDR1 and CDR2: MNHEY and SVGAGI. This CDR3 has 14 amino acids. CDR3 coding DNA: TGTGCCAGCAGTTACCAGTCAGGGGCCGGGGAGCTGTTTTTT. Its protein is CASSYQSGAGELFF.

This clonotype was recorded at least ten times. The rearrangement links TRBV28 to TRBJ2-7, with D perhaps TRBD1 (6 bases). V dropped 1 base and J dropped 8 bases, with 12 bases sitting between them. CDR1 and CDR2 (germline): MDHEN, SYDVKM. The length of the CDR3 is 13 residues. The CDR3 DNA reads as TGTGCCAGCAGTTTATCCACAGGGATGAAGCAGTACTTC. This codes for CASSLSTGMKQYF. Looking up the rest from reference TRBV28 and TRBJ2-7 gives the full variable domain: DVKVTQSSRYLVKRTGEKVFLECVQDMDHENMFWYRQDPGLGLRLIYFSYDVKMKEKGDIPEGYSVSREKKERFSLILESASTNQTSMYLCASSLSTGMKQYFGPGTRLTVT.

The chain has TRBV2 and TRBJ1-3, with D unresolved. The CDR3 loop spans 14 amino acids. Deletions cut 3 bases from V and 0 bases from J, with 6 bases between. The germline V gene has CDR1 SNHLY and CDR2 FYNNEI. The CDR3 coding sequence is TGTGCCAGCAGTGACCTCGGCTCTGGAAACACCATATATTTT. Amino acid sequence: CASSDLGSGNTIYF.

This clonotype has a handful of counts. CDR3 DNA sequence: TGTGCCAGCAGCCAAGGGTACCCCCCTATTCAGCCCCAGCATTTT. Protein sequence: CASSQGYPPIQPQHF. This sequence joins TRBV3-1 and TRBJ1-5, with unresolved D. The germline V and J ends were trimmed by 1 base and 6 bases, with 13 bases remaining between them. Germline values: CDR1 LGHDT, CDR2 YNNKEL (reference sequence). The CDR3 has 15 residues.

The chain recombines TRBV6-1 with TRBJ2-5, with D uncertain. Germline V CDR1 and CDR2: MNHNS, SASEGT. The CDR3 is 13 residues long. V was trimmed by 4 bases and J by 5 bases, leaving 11 bases between them. As DNA, the CDR3 is TGTGCCAGCAGTGCGGGTCCGGCGGAGACCCAGTACTTC. Its translation: CASSAGPAETQYF.

This clonotype was picked up a small number of times. This chain uses TRBV6-2 or TRBV6-3 with TRBJ2-7, with unresolved D. Trimming shortened V by 2 bases and J by 5 bases, and 7 bases separated the two germline ends. The CDR3 extends over 12 amino acids. Germline CDR1 reads MNHEY; CDR2 reads SVGEGT. CDR3 coding DNA: TGTGCCAGCAGTTACCCAAGTAACGAGCAGTACTTC. Translating gives CASSYPSNEQYF.

Details on this clonotype: At one end, the junction sequence differs from germline, possibly due to a read error. This chain links TRBV4-3 with TRBJ1-5; D remains ambiguous. Germline V gene data show CDR1 as LGHNA and CDR2 as YSLEER. The CDR3 is made up of 14 amino acids. This CDR3 is CASSQAYSNRPQHF. The CDR3, as DNA: TGCGCCAGCAGCCAGGCTTATAGCAATCGGCCCCAGCATTTT.

This clonotype was seen at least ten times. This sequence joins TRBV20-1 and TRBJ1-2, with D maybe TRBD1 (5 bases). This CDR3 has 14 residues. CDR1 is DFQATT, CDR2 SNEGSKA, per germline (reference sequence). Deletions cut 3 bases from V and 2 bases from J, with 13 bases between. The CDR3 sequence is CSARIPGGNYGYTF. In DNA, the CDR3 is TGCAGTGCTAGGATTCCCGGGGGAAACTATGGCTACACCTTC.

This clonotype has at least ten counts. V is TRBV28 and J is TRBJ2-4; perhaps TRBD1 as D (7 bases). Trimming removed 3 bases at V and 8 bases at J, with 14 bases between. In germline, CDR1 is MDHEN, CDR2 SYDVKM. This CDR3 has 14 amino acids. In DNA, the CDR3 is TGTGCCAGCAGTTTGGAGGGGGCATTAGACATTCAGTACTTC. It specifies CASSLEGALDIQYF.

Points on this clonotype: A much larger clone sits a single nucleotide away, making a read error possible. The V gene is TRBV2, the J gene TRBJ1-5, with 9 bases matching TRBD1. Germline CDR1 reads SNHLY; CDR2 reads FYNNEI. The J segment lost 3 bases and the V segment lost 7 bases, leaving 4 bases of the junction unmatched. The CDR3 has 14 amino acids. Written as DNA, the CDR3 is TGTGCCAGCAATGGGACAGGGCCCAATCAGCCCCAGCATTTT. Its translation: CASNGTGPNQPQHF.

This clonotype has just one count. Just one base apart from a much larger clone, this may be a read error. This chain uses TRBV29-1 with TRBJ1-2; D might be TRBD1 (6 bases). Germline V gene sequence: CDR1 SQVTM, CDR2 ANQGSEA. The CDR3 sequence is 14 residues long. In DNA, the CDR3 is TGCAGCGTTGCACACAGGGTGCCTAACTATAGCTACACCTTC. Translated: CSVAHRVPNYSYTF.

As to this clonotype: This sequence may be a read error, since a much larger clone differs from it by one base. The gene calls are TRBV5-1 and TRBJ2-1; TRBD1 is a possible D gene (6 bases). CDR3 size: 15 residues. Per germline, CDR1 SGHRS and CDR2 YFSETQ. DNA of the CDR3: TGCGCCAGCAGCTTGGACCGGGACAACTACAATGAGCGGTTCTTC. Its translation: CASSLDRDNYNERFF.

The chain has TRBV29-1 and TRBJ2-2; a possible D gene is TRBD2 (5 bases). The length of the CDR3 is 14 residues. V lost 7 bases to trimming and J lost 0 bases, with 12 bases between them. CDR1 and CDR2 (germline): SQVTM, ANQGSEA. The CDR3 nucleotides are TGCAGCGCCAAGGACTCTACGAACACCGGGGAGCTGTTTTTT. Translating gives CSAKDSTNTGELFF.

This clonotype occurred a few times. At one boundary the junction diverges from the germline segment, which might be a read error. The chain combines TRBV5-1 with TRBJ2-7, with TRBD1 matching 10 bases. Germline V gives CDR1 SGHRS, CDR2 YFSETQ. CDR3 size: 15 residues. The CDR3 nucleotides are TGCGCCAGCAGCATACCGGGACAGGGGTCCTCCGAGCAGTACTTC. This encodes CASSIPGQGSSEQYF.